The present T cell receptor beta chain was sequenced within a study of T cells in Graves' hyperthyroidism and ophthalmopathy. Broader study findings: Among thyroid clonotypes expanded above 0.001, most also appeared in blood. Ophthalmopathy prediction by the model preceded onset by a median about 6.3 months.

CDR1 MGHRA and CDR2 YSYEKL come from the germline V gene. This CDR3 region has 16 residues. Trimming took 3 bases from V and 4 from J; bases not matched to a gene: 8. To note about this clonotype: Antigen: not known.

Amplification of TCR beta CDR3 regions used RNA as the template. An initial round of RT-PCR targeting the TCR CDR3 relied on the HTBI primer set. TCRdb used MiXCR to reprocess the multiplex PCR reads, holding one entry per CDR3 protein. The sample includes 700,000 or so distinct CDR3 sequences, over 15% of them seen just once. Fresh peripheral blood, roughly 9.3 ml, was the source of the PBMCs. The V gene is TRBV4-1, the J gene TRBJ2-1; TRBD1 aligns across 8 bases. Sequencing was performed on blood. This TCR was sampled from a man younger than 30 with Graves' hyperthyroidism. The CDR3 bases are TGCGCCAGCAGCCACTCCACAGGGGGACGGTACAATGAGCAGTTCTTC. It yields the protein CASSHSTGGRYNEQFF.